The 14 T cell receptor beta chains below all came from one sample that was sequenced in a study of OX40 agonist ivuxolimab in advanced cancers. Library preparation was by the immunoSEQ multiplex PCR assay. The immuneACCESS repertoire file appears here via TCRdb, limited to in-frame rearrangements. These files lack a portion of the clones; in checked studies, under half of the deficit traces to unresolved V genes, and the cause of the others is not known. Here the sample has 80,000 to 95,000 clones; about 90% occur a single time. 0.51% of the sample is in the top ten clones. The sequences come from CD4+ or CD8+ T cells sorted from blood, collected in a trial of the OX40 agonist ivuxolimab. These receptors were obtained from an adult with an advanced solid tumor such as melanoma, head and neck, liver or kidney cancer.

The rearrangement links TRBV7-6 to TRBJ2-3; no definite D call. The CDR3 runs 13 residues. The ends were cut back, 3 bases at V and 4 bases at J, with 8 bases in the middle. Germline V CDR1 and CDR2: SGHVS, FNYEAQ. Here the CDR3 reads CASSLSTADTQYF. In DNA form, the CDR3 reads TGTGCCAGCAGCTTGTCTACCGCAGATACGCAGTATTTT.

The V gene is TRBV7-9, the J gene TRBJ2-7, with D perhaps TRBD1 or TRBD2 (6 bases each). CDR3 length equals 19 residues. The V end lost 2 bases, the J end lost 2 bases, and 25 bases lay between the germline ends. Germline V gene data show CDR1 as SEHNR and CDR2 as FQNEAQ (reference sequence). Here the CDR3 DNA reads TGTGCCAGCAGCTTAAGGGAGGACAGTCTAGGTTCTTTGACCTACGAGCAGTACTTC. Encoded protein: CASSLREDSLGSLTYEQYF.

The gene calls are TRBV6-5 and TRBJ2-7; 11 positions agree with TRBD1. The germline CDR1 and CDR2 sequences are MNHEY and SVGAGI. V gave up 2 bases and J gave up 7 bases; unmatched junction bases: 4. CDR3 length equals 14 residues. The CDR3 spells CASSYGQGAREQYF. CDR3 coding DNA: TGTGCCAGCAGTTACGGACAGGGGGCGCGAGAGCAGTACTTC.

V is TRBV4-2 and J is TRBJ2-2, with 9 bases aligning to TRBD1. CDR1 is LGHNA and CDR2 is YNFKEQ in the germline V gene. V shed 4 bases, J shed 1 base, and the junction held 1 base outside the gene matches. The CDR3 loop spans 15 amino acids. The CDR3 DNA is TGTGCCAGCAGCCTGGGACAGGGGAACACCGGGGAGCTGTTTTTT. Translation: CASSLGQGNTGELFF.

This clone turned up a few times. The chain recombines TRBV4-1 with TRBJ1-3; 7 bases match TRBD1. Unmatched junction bases numbered 12, after V lost 0 bases and J lost 1 base. Germline V gene data show CDR1 as MGHRA and CDR2 as YSYEKL. The CDR3 runs 19 residues. CDR3 in amino acids: CASSQDPDRWLVSGNTIYF. DNA of the CDR3: TGCGCCAGCAGCCAAGATCCGGACAGGTGGTTGGTGTCTGGAAACACCATATATTTT.

A remark on this clone: At one end, the junction sequence differs from germline, possibly due to a read error. In nucleotides, the CDR3 is TGTGCTAGCAGCTTAGGCACCAACGCTGGGGAGCTGTTTTTT. Residues: CASSLGTNAGELFF. The J gene is TRBJ2-2, the V gene TRBV7-7; no reliable D call. Per germline, CDR1 SSHAT and CDR2 FNYEAQ (reference sequence). The CDR3 length is 14 residues.

Only one count was recorded for this clone. The genes are TRBV7-2 and TRBJ1-3; D gene uncertain. Germline assignment: CDR1 SGHTA and CDR2 FQGNSA. The ends were cut back, 0 bases at V and 2 bases at J, with 11 bases in the middle. This CDR3 region has 16 residues. CDR3 in amino acids: CASSLAGSPPGNTIYF. CDR3 bases: TGTGCCAGCAGCTTAGCCGGGAGTCCCCCTGGAAACACCATATATTTT.

The rearrangement joins TRBV5-1 to TRBJ2-5; TRBD2 might be the D (7 bases). The CDR3 contains 14 residues. CDR1 and CDR2 (germline): SGHRS, YFSETQ. With 4 bases removed from V and 5 bases from J, the gap between germline ends came to 15 bases. The CDR3 bases are TGCGCCAGCAGCCTGGGGGGGCGCGAGGAGACCCAGTACTTC. Protein: CASSLGGREETQYF.

A few counts support this clone. The chain couples TRBV30 to TRBJ1-1, with D maybe TRBD1 (5 bases). V was clipped by 4 bases and J by 4 bases, with 10 bases between them. The CDR3 loop spans 12 amino acids. Germline V CDR1 and CDR2: GTSNPN, SVGIG (reference sequence). CDR3 DNA sequence: TGTGCCTGGACTCGGGGGGGCACTGAAGCTTTCTTT. Translated, it gives CAWTRGGTEAFF. The variable domain in full, completed from reference TRBV30 and TRBJ1-1, reads SQTIHQWPATLVQPVGSPLSLECTVEGTSNPNLYWYRQAAGRGLQLLFYSVGIGQISSEVPQNLSASRPQDRQFILSSKKLLLSDSGFYLCAWTRGGTEAFFGQGTRLTVV.

This chain connects TRBV21-1 to TRBJ2-2; the table gives TRBD2 as D, unverified against the DNA. TRBV21-1 is a pseudogene. CDR3 length equals 17 residues. CDR3 sequence reads: CASSKARRPPYTGELFF. The CDR3 DNA reads TGTGCCAGCAGCAAAGCGCGCCGTCCCCCCTACACCGGGGAGCTGTTTTTT.

The chain carries TRBV6-1 and TRBJ2-5, with 7 positions matching TRBD1. From germline, CDR1 is MNHNS and CDR2 SASEGT. The ends lost 5 bases at V and 4 bases at J; junction bases unmatched: 10. The CDR3 sequence is 15 residues long. As DNA, the CDR3 is TGTGCCAGCAGTAGGAGCACAGGGGTGGGAGAGACCCAGTACTTC. Encoded protein: CASSRSTGVGETQYF.

V and J are TRBV18 and TRBJ2-5; 8 nucleotides agree with TRBD2. Germline trimming cut 3 bases from V and 2 bases from J; bases unmatched to any gene: 2. The CDR3 covers 14 residues. CDR1 and CDR2 (germline): KGHSH, LQKENI. The DNA of the CDR3 is TGTGCCAGCTCACCCGGGACTAGTCAAGAGACCCAGTACTTC. This translates into CASSPGTSQETQYF.

The rearrangement uses TRBV10-1 and TRBJ2-2; maybe TRBD1 (6 bases). The germline V and J ends were trimmed by 4 bases and 4 bases, with 22 bases remaining between them. The V gene's germline CDR1 is WNHNN and CDR2 SYGVQD (reference sequence). This CDR3 comprises 18 residues. CDR3: CASSGGEGGPGFTGELFF. The CDR3 DNA sequence: TGCGCCAGCAGTGGAGGGGAAGGGGGTCCGGGGTTCACCGGGGAGCTGTTTTTT.

V is TRBV5-4 and J is TRBJ2-6; D possibly corresponds to TRBD1 (6 bases). This CDR3 comprises 15 residues. V shed 1 base and J shed 1 base, with 6 bases lying between them. Germline CDR1 SGHNT, CDR2 YYREEE (reference sequence). In DNA, the CDR3 is TGTGCCAGCAGCTTGCAGGGGTCTGGGGCCAACGTCCTGACTTTC. Protein sequence: CASSLQGSGANVLTF.